The 20 T cell receptor beta chains reported below all come from one sample, sequenced in a study of OX40 agonist ivuxolimab in advanced cancers. Libraries were made using the immunoSEQ multiplex PCR assay. Held by TCRdb, this immuneACCESS table contains in-frame sequences only and omits some clones. Under half of the omission traces to an unresolved V gene where checked; the cause of the rest is unknown. Across this sample there are under 70,000 clones, with approximately 92% seen only once. The ten largest clones add up to 0.55% to 0.8% of the sample. Sample: CD4+ or CD8+ T cells sorted from blood, taken in a trial of the OX40 agonist ivuxolimab. Receptors originate from an adult with an advanced solid tumor such as melanoma, head and neck, liver or kidney cancer.

This sequence joins TRBV5-1 and TRBJ1-2, with D unresolved. The CDR3 consists of 12 residues. Trimming removed 4 bases from V and 5 bases from J, with 9 bases in between. CDR1 SGHRS and CDR2 YFSETQ come from the germline V gene. The CDR3 nucleotides read TGCGCCAGCAGCGGGTGGTCTTATGGCTACACCTTC. Residues: CASSGWSYGYTF.

This sequence joins TRBV9 and TRBJ1-2, with TRBD1 identical over 10 bases. The CDR3 has 14 amino acids. Germline V lookup: CDR1 SGDLS, CDR2 YYNGEE. With 7 bases clipped from V and 6 bases from J, the junction kept 9 bases outside the gene matches. CDR3 amino acids: CASSPGTGVNGYTF. As DNA, the CDR3 is TGTGCCAGCTCCCCCGGGACAGGGGTGAATGGCTACACCTTC. Variable domain in full (rest from reference TRBV9 and TRBJ1-2): DSGVTQTPKHLITATGQRVTLRCSPRSGDLSVYWYQQSLDQGLQFLIQYYNGEERAKGNILERFSAQQFPDLHSELNLSSLELGDSALYFCASSPGTGVNGYTFGSGTRLTVV.

V gene TRBV4-1 combines with J gene TRBJ1-1; 7 bases align to TRBD1. V trimming: 3 bases; J trimming: 4 bases; junction bases outside the gene matches: 5. Looked up from germline, CDR1 is MGHRA and CDR2 is YSYEKL. The CDR3 spans 14 residues. DNA for the CDR3: TGCGCCAGCAGCCAGGAGACAGGGCTCACTGAAGCTTTCTTT. Translating gives CASSQETGLTEAFF.

V gene TRBV5-4 combines with J gene TRBJ2-5; TRBD2 aligns across 13 bases. Germline V gene lookup returns CDR1 SGHNT and CDR2 YYREEE (reference sequence). This CDR3 comprises 16 residues. Losses at the gene ends were 1 base for V and 1 base for J; bases not matched to a gene: 1. CDR3 protein: CASSLTSGRAQETQYF. Here the CDR3 DNA reads TGTGCCAGCAGCTTGACTAGCGGGAGGGCCCAAGAGACCCAGTACTTC.

The CDR3 nucleotides read TGTGCCAGCAGCTTGATTACTAGCGGGGGGGTAGACAATGAGCAGTTCTTC. As protein: CASSLITSGGVDNEQFF. The V gene is TRBV5-4, the J gene TRBJ2-1, with 13 bases matching TRBD2. The CDR3 is 17 residues long. The germline V gene encodes CDR1 SGHNT and CDR2 YYREEE (reference sequence). The trim removed 1 base at V and 5 bases at J, leaving 6 bases unmatched.

The CDR3 nucleotides read TGCGCCAGCAGTGAGGGCGGAGGGACCCAGTACTTC. Amino acid sequence: CASSEGGGTQYF. This chain links TRBV10-1 with TRBJ2-5; a possible D gene is TRBD2 (5 bases). The V gene lost 2 bases and the J gene lost 7 bases, with 8 bases spanning the gap. The CDR3 contains 12 residues. CDR1 is WNHNN, CDR2 SYGVQD, per germline (reference sequence).

V usage is TRBV5-1 and J usage is TRBJ2-3, with 7 bases identical to TRBD1. V shed 7 bases, J shed 3 bases, and the junction held 5 bases outside the gene matches. Per germline, CDR1 SGHRS and CDR2 YFSETQ. This CDR3 is built from 13 residues. CDR3 residues: CASALQGTDTQYF. The CDR3 DNA is TGCGCCAGCGCCTTACAGGGGACAGATACGCAGTATTTT.

The chain links TRBV19 to TRBJ2-2; D is possibly TRBD2 (6 bases). Trimming stripped 0 bases from V and 3 bases from J, with 11 bases between. CDR3 length: 16 amino acids. Germline-derived CDR1 and CDR2 are LNHDA and SQIVND (reference sequence). This CDR3 reads CASSIDRGKYTGELFF. The CDR3 nucleotides are TGTGCCAGTAGTATAGACCGGGGGAAGTACACCGGGGAGCTGTTTTTT.

The CDR3 sequence is CASSYSPGGVETQYF. CDR3 in DNA: TGTGCCAGCAGCTACAGTCCAGGGGGTGTGGAGACCCAGTACTTC. V and J are TRBV5-6 and TRBJ2-5, with 7 bases fitting TRBD1. The CDR3 runs 15 residues. CDR1 SGHDT and CDR2 YYEEEE come from the germline V gene. After removal of 3 bases from V and 5 bases from J, the junction contained 10 bases not matched to a gene.

In regard to this clone: The junction differs from germline at one of its ends, possibly a read error. The V and J genes are TRBV7-8 and TRBJ2-7; D is ambiguous. Germline values: CDR1 SGHVS, CDR2 FQNEAQ. The CDR3 has 11 residues. The CDR3 loop is CVSSLDYEQYF. CDR3 coding DNA: TGTGTCAGCAGCTTAGATTACGAGCAGTACTTC.

This sequence joins TRBV5-1 and TRBJ2-5; TRBD2 matches at 11 bases. There are 16 residues in the CDR3. Germline values: CDR1 SGHRS, CDR2 YFSETQ. The V and J ends lost 4 bases and 4 bases, in that order; junction bases with no gene match: 9. CDR3 protein: CASSALTSGSGETQYF. The CDR3, as DNA: TGCGCCAGCAGCGCCCTAACTAGCGGGAGCGGAGAGACCCAGTACTTC.

The chain joins TRBV19 to TRBJ2-2; TRBD2 might be the D (5 bases). This CDR3 contains 14 residues. Trimming cost V 7 bases and J 0 bases, with 9 bases left between them. CDR1 LNHDA and CDR2 SQIVND come from the germline V gene (reference sequence). The CDR3 DNA follows: TGTGCCAGTACTAGCAGAGCGAACACCGGGGAGCTGTTTTTT. This translates into CASTSRANTGELFF. Supplemented by reference TRBV19 and TRBJ2-2, the full variable domain reads DGGITQSPKYLFRKEGQNVTLSCEQNLNHDAMYWYRQDPGQGLRLIYYSQIVNDFQKGDIAEGYSVSREKKESFPLTVTSAQKNPTAFYLCASTSRANTGELFFGEGSRLTVL.

V usage is TRBV5-4 and J usage is TRBJ1-2, with 10 bases lining up with TRBD1. This CDR3 contains 15 residues. Germline loops: CDR1 SGHNT, CDR2 YYREEE (reference sequence). Germline trimming cut 4 bases from V and 4 bases from J; bases unmatched to any gene: 7. The chain's CDR3 is CASSLRDRGVYGYTF. DNA for the CDR3: TGTGCCAGCAGCCTCCGGGACAGGGGTGTCTATGGCTACACCTTC. The full variable domain, with the rest looked up from reference TRBV5-4 and TRBJ1-2, is ETGVTQSPTHLIKTRGQQVTLRCSSQSGHNTVSWYQQALGQGPQFIFQYYREEENGRGNFPPRFSGLQFPNYSSELNVNALELDDSALYLCASSLRDRGVYGYTFGSGTRLTVV.

In regard to this clone: At one end, the junction sequence differs from germline, possibly due to a read error. V gene TRBV7-7 combines with J gene TRBJ2-5; no clear D gene. Germline V gene data show CDR1 as SSHAT and CDR2 as FNYEAQ (reference sequence). The CDR3 length is 14 residues. The CDR3, as DNA: TGTGCTAGCAGCTTAGGGCGCGGCAGCAAGACCCAGTACTTC. It translates to CASSLGRGSKTQYF.

The chain combines TRBV5-4 with TRBJ1-4; TRBD1 agrees at 7 bases. The CDR3 is 16 amino acids. With 4 bases clipped from V and 7 bases from J, the junction kept 13 bases outside the gene matches. From germline, CDR1 is SGHNT and CDR2 YYREEE (reference sequence). CDR3 region: CASSRAAGTEGEKLFF. In DNA, the CDR3 is TGTGCCAGCAGCCGCGCGGCCGGGACAGAGGGTGAAAAACTGTTTTTT.

The chain joins TRBV6-5 to TRBJ2-7; 9 bases are a match to TRBD1. V gave up 2 bases and J gave up 6 bases; unmatched junction bases: 2. In germline, CDR1 is MNHEY, CDR2 SVGAGI. CDR3 length: 13 amino acids. The CDR3 loop is CASSYDRGGEQYF. Written as DNA, the CDR3 is TGTGCCAGCAGTTACGACAGGGGGGGCGAGCAGTACTTC.

CDR3 region: CASMEQGAYNEQFF. The CDR3 DNA follows: TGCGCCAGCATGGAACAGGGAGCCTACAATGAGCAGTTCTTC. This chain connects TRBV5-1 to TRBJ2-1; D perhaps matches TRBD1 (6 bases). Germline lookup yields CDR1 SGHRS and CDR2 YFSETQ. The CDR3 is 14 amino acids. The V and J ends lost 6 bases and 2 bases respectively, with 12 bases between them.

This rearrangement joins TRBV7-9 to TRBJ2-7; no reliable D call. Trimming left V 0 bases short and J 5 bases short, with 2 bases between. Germline CDR1 SEHNR, CDR2 FQNEAQ (reference sequence). CDR3 length equals 11 residues. The DNA for the CDR3 is TGTGCCAGCAGCTTAGCGGACGAGCAGTACTTC. It yields the protein CASSLADEQYF.

V usage is TRBV27 and J usage is TRBJ2-5; maybe TRBD1 (8 bases). The V end lost 3 bases, the J end lost 4 bases, and 24 bases lay between the germline ends. The CDR3 runs 18 residues. Germline CDR1 MNHEY, CDR2 SMNVEV (reference sequence). As DNA, the CDR3 is TGTGCCAGCAGTTTCCAACTTTCCCGGACAGGGAGGGTAGAGACCCAGTACTTC. Protein product: CASSFQLSRTGRVETQYF.

V gene TRBV29-1 combines with J gene TRBJ2-7; D is possibly TRBD1 (6 bases). Trimming left V 6 bases short and J 7 bases short, with 13 bases between. In germline, CDR1 is SQVTM, CDR2 ANQGSEA. The length of the CDR3 is 11 residues. CDR3 coding DNA: TGCAGCGTGTACAGGGTGGGGGAGCAGTACTTC. It specifies CSVYRVGEQYF.